This T cell receptor (beta chain) was sequenced during a study of identical twins. Germline loops: CDR1 SGHDN, CDR2 FVKESK. The CDR3 extends over 14 amino acids. Points on this clonotype: One end of the junction is discordant with germline, which a read error may explain.

Template switching, a step in the protocol, added a universal primer site, and cDNA carried unique molecular identifiers. TCRdb fed the 5' RACE reads into MiXCR, producing one record per CDR3 protein. This table holds about 660,000 distinct CDR3 sequences, 8.6% found once. The sample also formed part of further work on yellow fever vaccine responses in identical twins. That paper notes: Twins' T cell vaccine responses reportedly looked partly convergent, partly personalized.

Sequences were obtained from PBMCs. This receptor was identified in a woman aged 18-30 years in good health. The V and J genes are TRBV14 and TRBJ2-3, with D perhaps being TRBD1 or TRBD2 (5 bases each). The CDR3: CASRQGESTDTQYF. In DNA form, the CDR3 reads TGTGCCAGCAGGCAAGGGGAGAGCACAGATACGCAGTATTTT.